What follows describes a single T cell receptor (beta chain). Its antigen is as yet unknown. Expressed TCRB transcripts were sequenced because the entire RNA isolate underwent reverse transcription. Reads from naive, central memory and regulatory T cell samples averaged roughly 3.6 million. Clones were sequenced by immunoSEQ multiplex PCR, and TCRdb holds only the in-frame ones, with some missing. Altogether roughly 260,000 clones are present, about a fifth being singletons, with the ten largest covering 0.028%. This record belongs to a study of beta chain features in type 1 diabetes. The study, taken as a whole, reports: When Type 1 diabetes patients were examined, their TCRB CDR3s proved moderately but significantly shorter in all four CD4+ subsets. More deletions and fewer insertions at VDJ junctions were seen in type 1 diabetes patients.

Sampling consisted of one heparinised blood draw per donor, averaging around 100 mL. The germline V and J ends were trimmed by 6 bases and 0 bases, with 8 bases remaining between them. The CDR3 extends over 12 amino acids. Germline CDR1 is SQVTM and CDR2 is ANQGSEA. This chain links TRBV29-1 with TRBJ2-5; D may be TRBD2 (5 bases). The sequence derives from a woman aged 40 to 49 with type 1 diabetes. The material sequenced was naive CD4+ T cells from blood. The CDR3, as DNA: TGCAGCGTGAGGGAGTACCAAGAGACCCAGTACTTC. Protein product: CSVREYQETQYF.